The clone carrying this T cell receptor (beta chain) was seen at least ten times. The data derive from a study of identical twins' blood T cells. Study processing details: Per-library CDR3 reads ranged about 2 to 4 million; clonotypes, ~90,000 to ~550,000. TCRdb independently ran MiXCR on the 5' RACE reads; one entry per CDR3 protein. The authors' filters were not applied to this entry. The sample records a few hundred thousand distinct CDR3 sequences, roughly 27% being singletons. Likely shared infections and vaccines: all three twin pairs were reared together. There are 14 residues in the CDR3. Germline V gene sequence: CDR1 SQVTM, CDR2 ANQGSEA. The V gene lost 7 bases and the J gene lost 0 bases, with 14 bases spanning the gap.

The chain links TRBV29-1 to TRBJ2-3, with TRBD1 as a possible D gene (6 bases). This receptor was identified in a woman between 18 and 55 years old in good health. The source material was PBMCs. Here the CDR3 reads CSAFSDRSTDTQYF. Here the CDR3 DNA reads TGCAGCGCCTTTTCGGACAGAAGCACAGATACGCAGTATTTT.